Below are 15 T cell receptor beta chains sequenced from a single sample in a study of T cell clonality in common variable immunodeficiency. Libraries were prepared by immunoSEQ multiplex PCR; TCRdb keeps only in-frame clonotypes and omits some of them. This sample shows roughly 51,000 clones and no singletons; roughly 5.9% rests with the ten largest. The sequenced sample consisted of peripheral blood mononuclear cells. Source of these receptors: a person between 18 and 69 years old in good health.

This clone was seen repeatedly, ten times or more. The CDR3 is cut off 3 residues early in the read; its end comes from the germline J gene. This rearrangement joins TRBV2 to TRBJ2-2; D gene ambiguous. This CDR3 contains 15 residues. CDR1 is SNHLY and CDR2 is FYNNEI in the germline V gene. V gave up 1 base and J gave up 4 bases, with 10 bases separating them. CDR3 sequence reads: CASSEGRVTTGELFF. The sequenced part of the CDR3 DNA is TGTGCCAGCAGTGAAGGAAGGGTTACCACCGGGGAG.

This clone was seen ten or more times. The CDR3 end falls 3 residues outside the read, so it is completed with the germline J gene. V usage is TRBV6-2 or TRBV6-3 and J usage is TRBJ2-1; 8 bases are shared with TRBD2. J was trimmed by 7 bases and V by 6 bases; bases with no gene match: 11. The CDR3 is made up of 15 amino acids. Germline V CDR1 and CDR2: MNHEY, SVGEGT. The CDR3 sequence is CASRPTSGYGNEQFF. CDR3 bases read: TGTGCCAGCAGGCCCACTAGCGGTTACGGGAATGAG.

This clone was picked up many times. The sequenced CDR3 bases are TGTGCCATCAGGGGGGGACAGGGAGTCGCTTACGAG. Its translation: CAIRGGQGVAYE. The whole CDR3 is CAIRGGQGVAYEQYF. J is TRBJ2-7 and V is TRBV10-3, with 9 bases matching TRBD1. The CDR3 is cut off 3 residues early in the read; its end comes from the germline J gene. Germline V gene data show CDR1 as ENHRY and CDR2 as SYGVKD. V shed 6 bases and J 4 bases; nucleotides not matched to a gene: 10. The CDR3 loop spans 15 amino acids.

This clone occurred many times. The read gets to within 3 residues of the CDR3 end, and the germline J gene fills in the rest. J is TRBJ2-1 and V is TRBV19; TRBD2 agrees at 8 bases. The CDR3 is 16 amino acids. The V gene end was trimmed by 4 bases and the J gene end by 7 bases; junction bases not matched to a gene: 12. CDR1 is LNHDA and CDR2 is SQIVND in the germline V gene (reference sequence). CDR3 DNA (partial): TGTGCCAGTAGTACCCAGAACGAAGCGGGAGTTAATGAG. Translating it yields CASSTQNEAGVNE. The CDR3 reads in full as CASSTQNEAGVNEQFF.

This clone was seen repeatedly, ten times or more. At one end the junction does not follow the germline gene, possibly because of a read error. With the read ending 3 residues before the CDR3 end, the germline J gene is used to fill in that end. The gene calls are TRBV4-2 and TRBJ2-1; TRBD1 matches 10 bases. CDR1 is LGHNA and CDR2 is YNFKEQ in the germline V gene. The CDR3 sequence is 17 residues long. The sequenced CDR3 bases are TGCGCCAGCAGCCAAGATCCCGGACAGGGGGAGTACAATGAG. Amino acid sequence: CASSQDPGQGEYNE. The full-length CDR3 reads as CASSQDPGQGEYNEQFF.

This clone was observed many times. The CDR3 here is CSALRAGGPRTGELFF. The sequenced CDR3 bases are TGCAGTGCTTTGCGGGCGGGAGGGCCTAGGACCGGGGAG. The chain employs TRBV20-1 and TRBJ2-2, with TRBD2 identical over 9 bases. The missing CDR3 end, 3 residues past where the read stops, is filled in from the germline J gene. Germline V gene sequence: CDR1 DFQATT, CDR2 SNEGSKA (reference sequence). This CDR3 has 16 residues. With V trimmed by 5 bases and J by 5 bases, 12 bases remained unmatched.

This clone was counted at least ten times. The junction departs from the called germline gene at one end, perhaps through a read error. Sequencing ends 3 residues short of the CDR3 end; the germline J gene provides the rest. Other DNA variants within this sample encode the same CDR3. This rearrangement joins TRBV30 to TRBJ2-2; 12 nucleotides match TRBD2. This CDR3 has 17 amino acids. Looked up from germline, CDR1 is GTSNPN and CDR2 is SVGIG (reference sequence). Here the CDR3 reads CAWSLRTSGKNTGELFF. The sequenced part of the CDR3 DNA is TGCGCCTGGAGTCTCAGGACTAGCGGGAAGAACACCGGGGAG. The full variable domain, with the rest looked up from reference TRBV30 and TRBJ2-2, is SQTIHQWPATLVQPVGSPLSLECTVEGTSNPNLYWYRQAAGRGLQLLFYSVGIGQISSEVPQNLSASRPQDRQFILSSKKLLLSDSGFYLCAWSLRTSGKNTGELFFGEGSRLTVL.

There are many counts of this clone. The read terminates 3 residues ahead of where the CDR3 ends, so the germline J gene completes it. The rearrangement links TRBV6-4 to TRBJ2-1; 9 bases align to TRBD2. The length of the CDR3 is 14 residues. The V and J ends lost 4 bases and 7 bases, in that order; junction bases with no gene match: 5. Germline V gene sequence: CDR1 MRHNA, CDR2 SNTAGT. The CDR3 here is CASSAAGGLNEQFF. The CDR3 DNA, read in part, is TGTGCCAGCAGTGCAGCGGGAGGTCTAAATGAG.

The sample holds a few counts of this clone. The read ends 3 residues early relative to the CDR3; the germline J gene fills the gap. V usage is TRBV19 and J usage is TRBJ1-5; D might be TRBD1 (5 bases). Trimming removed 5 bases from V and 0 bases from J, with 8 bases in between. The V gene's germline CDR1 is LNHDA and CDR2 SQIVND (reference sequence). The CDR3 consists of 14 residues. The CDR3 DNA, read in part, is TGTGCCAGTAGTGGCAGGGATAGCAATCAGCCC. Residues: CASSGRDSNQP. The whole CDR3 protein is CASSGRDSNQPQHF.

In its sample, this clone was seen many times. The DNA ends 3 residues before the CDR3 does, and the rest of the CDR3 is filled in from the germline J gene. The V call is TRBV6-2 or TRBV6-3, the J call TRBJ2-7, with TRBD2 as a possible D gene (6 bases). The CDR3 contains 16 residues. Germline assignment: CDR1 MNHEY and CDR2 SVGEGT. Trimming removed 2 bases from V and 3 bases from J, with 17 bases in between. The chain's CDR3 is CASSYPGLGASYEQYF. CDR3 DNA, as far as it was read: TGTGCCAGCAGTTACCCGGGACTCGGGGCCAGCTACGAG.

This clone occurred many times. This could be a read error, since a much larger clone is one nucleotide away. The read stops 3 residues short of the end of the CDR3; the missing end is completed from the germline J gene. The chain joins TRBV11-2 to TRBJ1-1; possible D gene TRBD1, 5 bases. CDR1 SGHAT and CDR2 FQNNGV come from the germline V gene. The CDR3 is made up of 13 amino acids. Trimming stripped 2 bases from V and 1 base from J, with 5 bases between. The CDR3 region is CASSLQGNTEAFF. The CDR3 bases that were read are TGTGCCAGCAGCTTACAGGGGAACACTGAA.

This clone was counted at least ten times. The missing CDR3 end, 3 residues past where the read stops, is filled in from the germline J gene. The chain has TRBV5-6 and TRBJ2-6; D perhaps matches TRBD2 (6 bases). The CDR3 is made up of 15 amino acids. The germline V gene encodes CDR1 SGHDT and CDR2 YYEEEE. V dropped 3 bases and J dropped 2 bases, with 9 bases sitting between them. CDR3 residues: CASSWGVAGANVLTF. The DNA read from the CDR3 is TGTGCCAGCAGCTGGGGGGTGGCTGGGGCCAACGTC.

This clone was seen at least ten times. The read ends 3 residues shy of where the CDR3 ends; the end is completed using the germline J gene. The chain has TRBV20-1 and TRBJ1-1; TRBD1 might be the D (5 bases). From germline, CDR1 is DFQATT and CDR2 SNEGSKA (reference sequence). Trimming left V 6 bases short and J 7 bases short, with 15 bases between. CDR3 size: 12 residues. Incomplete CDR3 DNA: TGCAGTGCCTATTCAGAGCAGGGTGAA. Translated: CSAYSEQGE. The complete CDR3 reads CSAYSEQGEAFF.

This clone was found a few times. The CDR3 end is not reached by the read, which stops 3 residues before it; the germline J gene fills it in. The chain uses TRBV5-4 and TRBJ2-1; D call uncertain. Germline CDR1 reads SGHNT; CDR2 reads YYREEE (reference sequence). The CDR3 runs 15 residues. Deletions cut 0 bases from V and 5 bases from J, with 12 bases between. The sequenced CDR3 bases are TGTGCCAGCAGCTTGGGACCACCCGACAACAATGAG. Its protein product is CASSLGPPDNNE. The full CDR3 protein reads CASSLGPPDNNEQFF.

Ten or more counts support this clone. The CDR3 end falls 3 residues outside the read, so it is completed with the germline J gene. The genes are TRBV20-1 and TRBJ2-3, with D possibly TRBD2 on 5 matching bases. Trimming cost V 0 bases and J 5 bases, with 15 bases left between them. The CDR3 has 15 amino acids. The germline CDR1 and CDR2 sequences are DFQATT and SNEGSKA (reference sequence). The CDR3 bases that were read are TGCAGTGCTAGAGATGGAGGAAGGGTCCAAGATACG. Translated, it gives CSARDGGRVQDT. The whole CDR3 is CSARDGGRVQDTQYF.